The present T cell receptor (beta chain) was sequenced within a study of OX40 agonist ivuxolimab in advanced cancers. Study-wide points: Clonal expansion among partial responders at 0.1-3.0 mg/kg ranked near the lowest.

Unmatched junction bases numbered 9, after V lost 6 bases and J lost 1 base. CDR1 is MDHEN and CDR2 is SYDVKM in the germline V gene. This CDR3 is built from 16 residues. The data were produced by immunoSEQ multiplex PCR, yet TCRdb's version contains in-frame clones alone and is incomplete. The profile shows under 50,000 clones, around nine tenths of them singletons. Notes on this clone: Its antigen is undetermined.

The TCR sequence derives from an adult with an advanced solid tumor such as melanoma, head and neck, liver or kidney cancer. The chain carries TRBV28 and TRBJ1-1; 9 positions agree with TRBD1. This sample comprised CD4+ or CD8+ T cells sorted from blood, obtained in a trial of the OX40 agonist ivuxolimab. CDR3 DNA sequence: TGTGCCAGCAGCCCCGGGACAGGGCCAGGGAACACTGAAGCTTTCTTT. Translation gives CASSPGTGPGNTEAFF.